This T cell receptor (beta chain) was retrieved from a study of blood T cells in healthy people across ages. In its sample, this clonotype was seen a few times. Germline lookup yields CDR1 MNHEY and CDR2 SVGAGI. The CDR3 covers 14 residues. V gave up 2 bases and J gave up 7 bases, with 14 bases separating them. Then a second PCR, running roughly 6 to 12 cycles, was carried out with a sample-barcoded 5' primer and a J-beta primer mix. TCRdb fed the 5' RACE reads into MiXCR, producing one record per CDR3 protein. The sample includes 1 million to 1.2 million distinct CDR3 sequences, 35% to 40% seen only once; the top ten take 10% to 15%.

Sequencing input: blood. V gene TRBV6-5 combines with J gene TRBJ1-2; no reliable D call. This TCR derives from a man between 18 and 29 years old in good health. The CDR3 protein is CASSYGTALGGYTF. CDR3 bases: TGTGCCAGCAGTTACGGTACAGCCCTCGGTGGCTACACCTTC.